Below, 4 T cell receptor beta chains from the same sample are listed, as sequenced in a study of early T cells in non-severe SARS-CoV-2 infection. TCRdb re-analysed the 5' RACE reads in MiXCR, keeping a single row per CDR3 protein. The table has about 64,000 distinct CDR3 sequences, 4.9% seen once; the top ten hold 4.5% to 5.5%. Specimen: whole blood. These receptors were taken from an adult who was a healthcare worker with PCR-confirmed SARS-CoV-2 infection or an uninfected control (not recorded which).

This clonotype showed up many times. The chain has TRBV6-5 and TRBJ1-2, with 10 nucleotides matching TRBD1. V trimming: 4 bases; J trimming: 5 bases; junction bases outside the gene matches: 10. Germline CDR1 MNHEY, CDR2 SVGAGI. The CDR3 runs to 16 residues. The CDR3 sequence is CASSLTGGAVRYGYTF. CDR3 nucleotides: TGTGCCAGCAGTTTGACAGGGGGCGCGGTGCGTTATGGCTACACCTTC.

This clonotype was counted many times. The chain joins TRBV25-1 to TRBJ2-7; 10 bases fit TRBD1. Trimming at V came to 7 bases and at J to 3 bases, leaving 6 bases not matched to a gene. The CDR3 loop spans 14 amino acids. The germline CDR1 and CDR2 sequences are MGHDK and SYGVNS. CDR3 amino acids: CASTTDRGGYEQYF. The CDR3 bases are TGTGCCAGCACCACGGACAGGGGGGGCTACGAGCAGTACTTC.

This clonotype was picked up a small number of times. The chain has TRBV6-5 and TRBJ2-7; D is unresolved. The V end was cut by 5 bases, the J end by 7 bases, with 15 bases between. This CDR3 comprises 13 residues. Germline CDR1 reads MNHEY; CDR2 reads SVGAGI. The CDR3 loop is CASSPSVGLEQYF. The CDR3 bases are TGTGCCAGCAGTCCGTCGGTTGGCTTGGAGCAGTACTTC.

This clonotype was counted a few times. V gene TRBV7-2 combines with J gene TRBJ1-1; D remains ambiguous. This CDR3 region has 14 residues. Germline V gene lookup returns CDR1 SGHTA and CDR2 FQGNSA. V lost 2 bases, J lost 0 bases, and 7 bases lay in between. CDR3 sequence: CASSLRHMNTEAFF. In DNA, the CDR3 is TGTGCCAGCAGCTTACGGCATATGAACACTGAAGCTTTCTTT.